These 17 T cell receptor beta chains originate from one sample sequenced in a study of vaccination effects on CD4 cells after COVID-19. These receptors' antigens are unknown. The protocol was immunoSEQ multiplex PCR, while the TCRdb copy is restricted to in-frame clones and leaves out a portion. The sample lists tens of thousands of clones, around 71% occurring once. Antigen-specific CD4+ T cells were expanded with viral peptide pools in the ViraFEST assay before sequencing. Cultured cells yielded isolated CD4+ T cells after around 9 days. Recipients of the vaccine had no prior SARS-CoV-2 infection and negative nucleocapsid antibodies. The specimen was CD4+ T cells from PBMCs cultured with HCoV-OC43 spike peptides, collected before COVID-19 vaccination. Subset noted: HCoV-OC43 spike overlapping peptide pool stimulation. These receptors all come from a human donor who received a COVID-19 vaccine.

The chain links TRBV18 to TRBJ2-2, with D tentatively TRBD2 (6 bases). Germline CDR1 reads KGHSH; CDR2 reads LQKENI. Deletions cut 3 bases from V and 0 bases from J, with 8 bases between. The CDR3 is 15 residues long. The CDR3 bases are TGTGCCAGCTCACCGAGGGAGGCGAACACCGGGGAGCTGTTTTTT. Amino acid sequence: CASSPREANTGELFF.

CDR3: CAISGAARGQDTGELFF. The DNA of the CDR3 is TGTGCCATCAGTGGGGCAGCCAGGGGGCAGGACACCGGGGAGCTGTTTTTT. This chain links TRBV10-3 with TRBJ2-2; the match to TRBD1 covers 8 bases. The CDR3 totals 17 residues. Germline V CDR1 and CDR2: ENHRY, SYGVKD. Trimming took 4 bases from V and 3 from J; bases not matched to a gene: 10.

In its sample, this clone was seen a few times. The chain combines TRBV18 with TRBJ1-6; possibly TRBD1 for D (5 bases). This CDR3 contains 13 residues. CDR1 is KGHSH and CDR2 is LQKENI in the germline V gene. Trimming left V 3 bases short and J 10 bases short, with 10 bases between. CDR3 nucleotides: TGTGCCAGCTCACCGGGGGTTCGGTCACCCCTCCACTTT. Protein product: CASSPGVRSPLHF.

V is TRBV4-2 and J is TRBJ2-7, with a tentative D call TRBD1 (6 bases). Germline values: CDR1 LGHNA, CDR2 YNFKEQ. This CDR3 comprises 13 residues. Trimming cost V 3 bases and J 0 bases, with 6 bases left between them. CDR3 sequence: CASSQDSSYEQYF. For the CDR3, the DNA is TGTGCCAGCAGCCAGGACAGCTCCTACGAGCAGTACTTC.

The chain links TRBV7-2 to TRBJ2-6; 7 bases fit TRBD1. Germline V CDR1 and CDR2: SGHTA, FQGNSA. V lost 4 bases to trimming and J lost 2 bases; unmatched junction nucleotides: 2. This CDR3 spans 15 amino acids. For the CDR3, the DNA is TGTGCCAGCAGCTCTACAGGGGCTGGGGCCAACGTCCTGACTTTC. Residues: CASSSTGAGANVLTF.

The chain joins TRBV24-1 to TRBJ2-7; D is possibly TRBD1 (8 bases). CDR3 size: 16 residues. CDR1 and CDR2 (germline): KGHDR, SFDVKD. The V and J ends lost 4 bases and 3 bases respectively, with 18 bases between them. CDR3 in DNA: TGTGCCACCAGTGACTCACAGGGGGGGCAGGGCTACGAGCAGTACTTC. Translation: CATSDSQGGQGYEQYF.

This clone is a singleton in its sample. The V call is TRBV29-1, the J call TRBJ2-5; D might be TRBD1 (5 bases). Germline loops: CDR1 SQVTM, CDR2 ANQGSEA. The CDR3 loop spans 13 amino acids. Trimming left V 3 bases short and J 4 bases short, with 12 bases between. The CDR3 sequence is CSVDRGRAETQYF. CDR3 sequence (DNA): TGCAGCGTTGATCGTGGCAGGGCAGAGACCCAGTACTTC.

This clone was counted between two and nine times. V is TRBV18 and J is TRBJ2-7; D possibly corresponds to TRBD1 (6 bases). The CDR3 sequence is 13 residues long. CDR1 is KGHSH, CDR2 LQKENI, per germline. The V gene lost 3 bases and the J gene lost 0 bases, with 6 bases spanning the gap. Written as DNA, the CDR3 is TGTGCCAGCTCACCGGACAGCTCCTACGAGCAGTACTTC. Translated: CASSPDSSYEQYF. Complete variable domain (other parts from reference TRBV18 and TRBJ2-7): NAGVMQNPRHLVRRRGQEARLRCSPMKGHSHVYWYRQLPEEGLKFMVYLQKENIIDESGMPKERFSAEFPKEGPSILRIQQVVRGDSAAYFCASSPDSSYEQYFGPGTRLTVT.

This clone has a single count. The chain couples TRBV3-1 (or the pseudogene TRBV3-2) to TRBJ1-1; tentatively, D is TRBD1 (5 bases). CDR1 LGHDT and CDR2 YNNKEL come from the germline V gene (reference sequence). V was shortened by 0 bases and J by 7 bases, with 6 bases between the two germline ends. The CDR3 contains 12 residues. CDR3 nucleotides: TGTGCCAGCAGCCAAGAGGGACTTGAAGCTTTCTTT. Protein: CASSQEGLEAFF.

This chain uses TRBV19 with TRBJ1-1; the match to TRBD1 covers 7 bases. The CDR3 has 14 residues. V lost 5 bases, J lost 8 bases, and 11 bases stayed unmatched. Germline loops: CDR1 LNHDA, CDR2 SQIVND (reference sequence). CDR3 sequence (DNA): TGTGCCAGTAGTGACCTCCCCTTGGGACAGGAAGCTTTCTTT. The encoded protein is CASSDLPLGQEAFF.

In this sample, this clone turned up once. V and J are TRBV19 and TRBJ1-6; no clear D. V was shortened by 6 bases and J by 6 bases, with 15 bases between the two germline ends. Germline V gene sequence: CDR1 LNHDA, CDR2 SQIVND (reference sequence). The CDR3 spans 15 residues. In DNA form, the CDR3 reads TGTGCCAGTAGCGCCGGAAACCGTGTTAATTCACCCCTCCACTTT. It specifies CASSAGNRVNSPLHF.

This rearrangement joins TRBV4-2 to TRBJ1-1; weak D call: TRBD1 (5 bases). From germline, CDR1 is LGHNA and CDR2 YNFKEQ. Trimming took off 8 bases at V and 6 bases at J, with 16 bases between the two ends. The CDR3 runs to 13 residues. CDR3 nucleotides: TGTGCCAGCGCGGTGGGGGTTGAGGCTGAAGCTTTCTTT. It encodes CASAVGVEAEAFF.

This clone has a single count. This chain links TRBV3-1 (or the pseudogene TRBV3-2) with TRBJ2-1, with D unresolved. Germline lookup yields CDR1 LGHDT and CDR2 YNNKEL (reference sequence). Trimming removed 1 base from V and 7 bases from J, with 8 bases in between. The CDR3 is 13 amino acids. The CDR3 is CASSQGLINEQFF. The CDR3 nucleotides are TGTGCCAGCAGCCAAGGGTTAATTAATGAGCAGTTCTTC.

By share, this clone counts as medium-sized (0.01 to 0.1%). This rearrangement joins TRBV5-1 to TRBJ2-2; 7 bases map to TRBD1. V was clipped by 2 bases and J by 6 bases; unmatched bases: 4. The CDR3 runs to 14 residues. The germline V gene encodes CDR1 SGHRS and CDR2 YFSETQ. CDR3 nucleotides: TGCGCCAGCAGCTTTCAACAGGGGTCCGGGGAGCTGTTTTTT. Translating it yields CASSFQQGSGELFF.

This chain connects TRBV5-1 to TRBJ1-1, with TRBD1 matching 8 bases. The junction had 4 bases not matched to a gene; V was cut back by 3 bases and J by 0 bases. This CDR3 spans 15 amino acids. The germline V gene encodes CDR1 SGHRS and CDR2 YFSETQ. The CDR3 DNA reads TGCGCCAGCAGCTGGGAGGGACAGGTGAACACTGAAGCTTTCTTT. It specifies CASSWEGQVNTEAFF.

Points on this clone: A read error may produce the germline difference seen at one junction end. V and J are TRBV4-1 and TRBJ2-4, with 11 bases identical to TRBD2. The V gene's germline CDR1 is MGHRA and CDR2 YSYEKL. The CDR3 has 15 amino acids. CDR3 loop: CASRQVVLAGGPEYF. Here the CDR3 DNA reads TGCGCCAGCAGACAAGTGGTGCTAGCGGGAGGCCCAGAGTACTTC.

The genes are TRBV2 and TRBJ1-2; D perhaps matches TRBD1 (5 bases). Germline CDR1 reads SNHLY; CDR2 reads FYNNEI. The CDR3 spans 14 residues. V dropped 0 bases and J dropped 4 bases, with 9 bases sitting between them. CDR3: CASSEAGEFYGYTF. The CDR3 bases are TGTGCCAGCAGTGAAGCGGGGGAGTTCTATGGCTACACCTTC.